This is a list of T cell receptor beta chains from one sample in a study of PD-L1 blockade in urothelial cancer. Here immunoSEQ multiplex PCR was the method, and the copy in TCRdb shows in-frame clones only, minus some. The sample includes more than 75,000 clones, about four fifths of them seen just once. Sequenced here: PBMCs, sampled around atezolizumab (anti-PD-L1) treatment. These receptors came from a man in his 60s with urothelial cancer. The CDR3 runs from the conserved cysteine through the conserved F or W. The D gene is left open where the match is weak. The listing skips clone size in some rows; elsewhere it reads once, few, many or a size class.

CDR3 | DNA | V | size | D | J
CATSRDKFGDSADGYTF | TGTGCCACCAGCAGAGATAAATTCGGGGACTCGGCAGATGGCTACACCTTC | TRBV15 | - | - | TRBJ1-2
CASSLTGGTDTQYF | TGTGCCAGCAGCCTAACAGGGGGCACAGATACGCAGTATTTT | TRBV7-2 | - | TRBD1 | TRBJ2-3
CASTWTGGYEQYF | TGTGCCAGCACCTGGACAGGGGGGTACGAGCAGTACTTC | TRBV6-6 | - | TRBD1 | TRBJ2-7
CASSTPGGSENTIYF | TGTGCCAGTAGTACGCCAGGGGGCTCCGAAAACACCATATATTTT | TRBV19 | once | TRBD1 | TRBJ1-3
CASSPGLWDRVSEAFF | TGCGCCAGCAGCCCGGGACTATGGGACAGGGTGAGTGAAGCTTTCTTT | TRBV4-3 | once | TRBD1 | TRBJ1-1
CASSLRPGLAGDNEQFF | TGTGCCAGCAGCTTACGCCCCGGACTAGCGGGGGACAATGAGCAGTTCTTC | TRBV7-9 | - | TRBD2 | TRBJ2-1
CASSMEAPGEQFF | TGTGCCAGTAGTATGGAGGCCCCCGGGGAGCAGTTCTTC | TRBV19 | - | - | TRBJ2-1
CASSEAGQGSSEAFF | TGTGCCAGCAGTGAAGCGGGACAGGGGTCTTCTGAAGCTTTCTTT | TRBV2 | - | TRBD1 | TRBJ1-1
CASSGGQGTREQFF | TGTGCCAGCAGCGGGGGACAGGGGACGAGGGAGCAGTTCTTC | TRBV5-4 | - | TRBD1 | TRBJ2-1
CASSRDRGETQYF | TGTGCCAGCAGCCGTGACAGGGGGGAGACCCAGTACTTC | TRBV7-8 | - | TRBD1 | TRBJ2-5
CASSGSNDGELFF | TGCGCCAGCAGCGGGAGTAATGACGGGGAGCTGTTTTTT | TRBV5-1 | few | - | TRBJ2-2
CASSLVPDINSPLHF | TGCGCCAGCAGCTTGGTGCCAGACATTAATTCACCCCTCCACTTT | TRBV5-1 | few | - | TRBJ1-6
CASSVLAGGQDEQFF | TGTGCCAGCAGCGTATTAGCGGGAGGGCAAGATGAGCAGTTCTTC | TRBV9 | - | TRBD2 | TRBJ2-1
CASSHRSQGADFSGANVLTF | TGCGCCAGCAGTCATCGCTCACAGGGGGCCGACTTCTCTGGGGCCAACGTCCTGACTTTC | TRBV23-1 | once | TRBD1 | TRBJ2-6
CASSKVDRGKGAGTSGRAEQYF | TGTGCCAGCAGCAAAGTTGATAGGGGGAAGGGCGCCGGGACTAGCGGGAGGGCCGAGCAGTACTTC | TRBV21-1 | - | - | TRBJ2-7
CASSERGSNQPQHF | TGTGCCAGCAGTGAACGAGGGAGCAATCAGCCCCAGCATTTT | TRBV2 | few | - | TRBJ1-5
CASSSQGRNTEAFF | TGTGCCAGCAGCAGTCAGGGGCGGAACACTGAAGCTTTCTTT | TRBV2 | - | - | TRBJ1-1